Presented here are 30 T cell receptor beta chains from one specimen sequenced in a study of T cells in Graves' hyperthyroidism and ophthalmopathy (dated by TCRdb to between 2018 and 2020). The library was prepared using multiplex PCR. Sequencing used an Illumina HiSeq 2000. TCR beta CDR3 regions were amplified from RNA transcripts. A first-round RT-PCR of the TCR CDR3 used the HTBI primer set with the Qiagen OneStep RT-PCR kit. Using fastp at Q25 and MiXCR, TCRdb reprocessed the public reads and kept productive beta chains. When rows share a CDR3 protein, they turn into one entry using the most common DNA and genes. The sample data list around 520,000 distinct CDR3 sequences, and about 14% of these were observed just once. Of the sample, 11% to 15% is held by the ten largest clones. The sequencing input was blood. These receptors originate from a woman aged 40 to 50 with Graves' hyperthyroidism.

This clonotype was found a few times. This chain connects TRBV20-1 to TRBJ1-6, with 10 bases aligning to TRBD1. V was pared by 0 bases and J by 8 bases, with 4 bases of the junction left unmatched. This CDR3 is built from 15 residues. Germline V gives CDR1 DFQATT, CDR2 SNEGSKA (reference sequence). CDR3 residues: CSARDSGTGDSPLHF. The CDR3 DNA reads as TGCAGTGCTAGAGACTCCGGGACAGGGGATTCACCCCTCCACTTT.

This clonotype was found many times. V and J are TRBV29-1 and TRBJ2-2; the match to TRBD1 covers 7 bases. After removal of 4 bases from V and 2 bases from J, the junction contained 10 bases not matched to a gene. CDR1 and CDR2 (germline): SQVTM, ANQGSEA. CDR3 length: 16 amino acids. The CDR3 DNA sequence: TGCAGCGTTGGAGAAGGGGGCGTTTCTAACACCGGGGAGCTGTTTTTT. Its protein is CSVGEGGVSNTGELFF.

This clonotype occurred many times. CDR3 in amino acids: CASSLGDRGRAGDEQYF. The CDR3 nucleotides are TGTGCCAGCAGCTTAGGGGACAGGGGCCGCGCCGGGGACGAGCAGTACTTC. The genes are TRBV11-1 and TRBJ2-7, with 10 bases aligning to TRBD1. The J segment lost 5 bases and the V segment lost 1 base, leaving 11 bases of the junction unmatched. CDR3 size: 17 residues. Germline loops: CDR1 SGHAT, CDR2 FQDESV (reference sequence).

This clonotype has ten or more counts. The chain links TRBV7-6 to TRBJ2-7; D is unresolved. CDR3 length: 13 residues. Trimming removed 0 bases from V and 3 bases from J, with 6 bases in between. Germline CDR1 reads SGHVS; CDR2 reads FNYEAQ. CDR3 coding DNA: TGTGCCAGCAGCTTAGCTAAGGACTACGAGCAGTACTTC. It is translated as CASSLAKDYEQYF.

This chain connects TRBV12-3 or TRBV12-4 to TRBJ2-5; 16 positions agree with TRBD2. This CDR3 is built from 16 residues. V trimming: 5 bases; J trimming: 4 bases; junction bases outside the gene matches: 4. The CDR3 loop is CASSPGLAGGRETQYF. The CDR3 DNA reads as TGTGCCAGCAGTCCGGGACTAGCGGGAGGGAGAGAGACCCAGTACTTC.

This chain joins TRBV20-1 and TRBJ1-2; 10 nucleotides align to TRBD1. V shed 5 bases and J 6 bases; nucleotides not matched to a gene: 9. Germline assignment: CDR1 DFQATT and CDR2 SNEGSKA (reference sequence). This CDR3 spans 14 amino acids. CDR3 nucleotides: TGCAGTGCTGTAACAGACAGGGGGCAAGATGGCTACACCTTC. Its protein product is CSAVTDRGQDGYTF.

This clonotype was seen ten or more times. The genes are TRBV11-2 and TRBJ2-5, with unresolved D. This CDR3 has 14 amino acids. Germline values: CDR1 SGHAT, CDR2 FQNNGV. V was cut by 1 base and J by 1 base, with 7 bases left in between. The CDR3 here is CASSLVDRQETQYF. The DNA of the CDR3 is TGTGCCAGCAGCTTAGTGGACCGCCAAGAGACCCAGTACTTC. The full variable domain, with the rest looked up from reference TRBV11-2 and TRBJ2-5, is EAGVAQSPRYKIIEKRQSVAFWCNPISGHATLYWYQQILGQGPKLLIQFQNNGVVDDSQLPKDRFSAERLKGVDSTLKIQPAKLEDSAVYLCASSLVDRQETQYFGPGTRLLVL.

V and J are TRBV20-1 and TRBJ1-2; no firm D call. The CDR3 contains 11 residues. Germline CDR1 DFQATT, CDR2 SNEGSKA (reference sequence). V lost 5 bases and J lost 5, with 9 bases in between. The CDR3 loop reads CSAGERYGYTF. CDR3 nucleotides: TGCAGTGCTGGGGAGAGATATGGCTACACCTTC.

This clonotype was observed a handful of times. The chain has TRBV12-3 or TRBV12-4 and TRBJ1-3; possible D gene TRBD1, 5 bases. The length of the CDR3 is 15 residues. Trimming removed 6 bases at V and 7 bases at J, with 19 bases between. The CDR3 reads CASRTSGTPTNTIYF. In DNA form, the CDR3 reads TGTGCCAGCAGGACCTCCGGGACGCCTACCAACACCATATATTTT.

This clonotype was observed a few times. The CDR3: CASRPSRGTGDDQTQYF. The CDR3 region has the DNA TGTGCCAGCAGGCCGTCACGTGGGACAGGGGATGATCAGACCCAGTACTTC. J is TRBJ2-5 and V is TRBV7-9; TRBD1 matches at 10 bases. Trimming took 6 bases from V and 6 from J; bases not matched to a gene: 16. The CDR3 is made up of 17 amino acids. Germline CDR1 and CDR2: SEHNR and FQNEAQ (reference sequence).

The sample holds a few counts of this clonotype. V and J are TRBV4-1 and TRBJ1-1; no firm D call. This CDR3 contains 15 residues. Germline lookup yields CDR1 MGHRA and CDR2 YSYEKL. V was pared by 0 bases and J by 1 base, with 9 bases between. As DNA, the CDR3 is TGCGCCAGCAGCCAAGACGAGCTACAGAACACTGAAGCTTTCTTT. It yields the protein CASSQDELQNTEAFF.

This sequence joins TRBV2 and TRBJ1-2; D is unclear. Deletions cut 7 bases from V and 8 bases from J, with 14 bases between. Germline assignment: CDR1 SNHLY and CDR2 FYNNEI. The CDR3 has 12 amino acids. CDR3 DNA sequence: TGTGCCAGCACCCTCCAGGAGGAGGGCTACACCTTC. Protein product: CASTLQEEGYTF.

This clonotype came up many times. This chain joins TRBV30 and TRBJ2-1; TRBD2 matches at 7 bases. Germline V lookup: CDR1 GTSNPN, CDR2 SVGIG (reference sequence). Trimming took 7 bases from V and 2 from J; bases not matched to a gene: 2. The CDR3 sequence is 12 residues long. The CDR3 DNA is TGTGCCTCGGGGGGAACCTACAATGAGCAGTTCTTC. This encodes CASGGTYNEQFF.

This clonotype has a count of ten or more. The chain uses TRBV24-1 and TRBJ2-7; 10 bases fit TRBD1. Trimming took 4 bases from V and 5 from J; bases not matched to a gene: 4. Germline V gene lookup returns CDR1 KGHDR and CDR2 SFDVKD. This CDR3 spans 14 amino acids. The CDR3 coding sequence is TGTGCCACCAGTGACCCAGGGACAGGGGACGAGCAGTACTTC. Its protein product is CATSDPGTGDEQYF.

This clonotype has a handful of counts. The V and J genes are TRBV10-3 and TRBJ1-4, with D hard to call. V lost 0 bases, J lost 6 bases, and 20 bases lay in between. CDR1 and CDR2 (germline): ENHRY, SYGVKD. CDR3 length: 18 residues. The CDR3 sequence: CAISESLAWGVDDEKLFF. In nucleotides, the CDR3 is TGTGCCATCAGTGAGTCGTTAGCCTGGGGAGTAGACGATGAAAAACTGTTTTTT.

This clonotype appeared many times. The chain combines TRBV7-9 with TRBJ2-7, with a possible D match to TRBD1 (5 bases). The V end was cut by 5 bases, the J end by 3 bases, with 14 bases between. CDR3 length equals 14 residues. From germline, CDR1 is SEHNR and CDR2 FQNEAQ (reference sequence). In nucleotides, the CDR3 is TGTGCCAGCAGCCCAGGGTACGATTTCTACGAGCAGTACTTC. Translation: CASSPGYDFYEQYF.

This clonotype has a count of ten or more. V gene TRBV2 combines with J gene TRBJ1-1; D not certain. CDR3 length: 14 amino acids. Germline V gives CDR1 SNHLY, CDR2 FYNNEI. Trimming removed 3 bases from V and 2 bases from J, with 10 bases in between. In DNA form, the CDR3 reads TGTGCCAGCAGTGAGATCACAGTAAACACTGAAGCTTTCTTT. This translates into CASSEITVNTEAFF.

This clonotype came up a few times. The chain joins TRBV28 to TRBJ1-6; D is possibly TRBD1 (6 bases). Per the germline V gene, CDR1 is MDHEN and CDR2 is SYDVKM. Trimming left V 1 base short and J 5 bases short, with 15 bases between. The CDR3 sequence is 17 residues long. CDR3 sequence reads: CASSLYGGKGDNSPLHF. DNA of the CDR3: TGTGCCAGCAGTTTATACGGGGGCAAGGGGGATAATTCACCCCTCCACTTT.

This clonotype was detected many times. This CDR3 is CASSYLAGGRGDTQYF. Here the CDR3 DNA reads TGTGCCAGCAGCTACCTAGCAGGAGGGCGTGGAGATACGCAGTATTTT. This chain joins TRBV11-2 and TRBJ2-3; tentative D call: TRBD2 (6 bases). Per the germline V gene, CDR1 is SGHAT and CDR2 is FQNNGV. Trimming pared 4 bases from V and 5 bases from J, leaving 19 bases between. The CDR3 loop spans 16 amino acids. Drawing the rest from reference TRBV11-2 and TRBJ2-3, the complete variable domain is EAGVAQSPRYKIIEKRQSVAFWCNPISGHATLYWYQQILGQGPKLLIQFQNNGVVDDSQLPKDRFSAERLKGVDSTLKIQPAKLEDSAVYLCASSYLAGGRGDTQYFGPGTRLTVL.

The rearrangement uses TRBV20-1 and TRBJ2-7; TRBD2 agrees at 14 bases. V was clipped by 1 base and J by 2 bases; unmatched bases: 7. Germline loops: CDR1 DFQATT, CDR2 SNEGSKA (reference sequence). CDR3 length: 17 residues. CDR3 sequence reads: CSARGLAGGPFAYEQYF. The CDR3 DNA reads as TGCAGTGCTAGAGGACTAGCGGGAGGGCCGTTTGCCTACGAGCAGTACTTC.

This clonotype was detected a few times. The rearrangement links TRBV2 to TRBJ2-1; weak D call: TRBD2 (5 bases). V lost 4 bases and J lost 6, with 13 bases in between. The CDR3 covers 14 residues. The germline gives CDR1 SNHLY, CDR2 FYNNEI. CDR3 region: CASSAGLPSNEQFF. CDR3 nucleotides: TGTGCCAGCAGTGCCGGACTCCCCTCCAATGAGCAGTTCTTC.

This clonotype was seen ten or more times. The chain carries TRBV7-9 and TRBJ2-1; D tentatively fits TRBD1 or TRBD2 (5 bases each). This CDR3 region has 16 residues. Looked up from germline, CDR1 is SEHNR and CDR2 is FQNEAQ (reference sequence). The V end was cut by 5 bases, the J end by 3 bases, with 17 bases between. The CDR3 DNA is TGTGCCAGCAGCCCAAACACCCCTGGGGGCTACAATGAGCAGTTCTTC. Amino acids: CASSPNTPGGYNEQFF.

This clonotype was seen ten or more times. The CDR3 nucleotides read TGTGCCAGCAGCCCGGGACAGGGTATTTCAGATACGCAGTATTTT. Translation gives CASSPGQGISDTQYF. The V call is TRBV3-1, the J call TRBJ2-3, with 9 bases that match TRBD1. Unmatched junction bases numbered 6, after V lost 4 bases and J lost 4 bases. The CDR3 spans 15 residues. Germline assignment: CDR1 LGHDT and CDR2 YNNKEL (reference sequence).

This clonotype was recorded a few times. The V gene is TRBV9, the J gene TRBJ1-2, with 7 bases lining up with TRBD1. CDR3 size: 14 residues. J gave up 4 bases and V 5 bases, and 8 bases lay outside the gene matches. The V gene's germline CDR1 is SGDLS and CDR2 YYNGEE. CDR3 loop: CASSQQGGVYGYTF. CDR3 coding DNA: TGTGCCAGCAGTCAACAAGGGGGCGTCTATGGCTACACCTTC.

This clonotype was counted ten times or more. The chain carries TRBV11-3 and TRBJ2-2; 12 nucleotides match TRBD2. Trimming took 6 bases from V and 3 from J; bases not matched to a gene: 5. The CDR3 contains 16 residues. Germline lookup yields CDR1 SGHNT and CDR2 YENEEA. The CDR3 DNA reads as TGTGCCAGCAGGCAAGGACTAGCGGGATACACCGGGGAGCTGTTTTTT. Its protein product is CASRQGLAGYTGELFF.

This chain links TRBV5-1 with TRBJ1-1; D might be TRBD1 (6 bases). CDR3 length: 16 residues. Trimming removed 2 bases from V and 3 bases from J, with 17 bases in between. Germline assignment: CDR1 SGHRS and CDR2 YFSETQ. CDR3 region: CASSFQGSRLDTEAFF. The CDR3 DNA reads TGCGCCAGCAGCTTCCAGGGGTCCCGATTGGACACTGAAGCTTTCTTT.

This clonotype occurred a few times. This chain links TRBV28 with TRBJ2-1; 12 bases fit TRBD1. This CDR3 has 14 amino acids. Germline CDR1 reads MDHEN; CDR2 reads SYDVKM. With V trimmed by 6 bases and J by 9 bases, 6 bases remained unmatched. This chain's CDR3 is CASRPGTGGLEQFF. The CDR3 DNA reads TGTGCCAGCAGACCCGGGACAGGGGGCCTTGAGCAGTTCTTC.

This clonotype was observed many times. The chain uses TRBV6-1 and TRBJ2-1; the match to TRBD2 covers 8 bases. CDR1 and CDR2 (germline): MNHNS, SASEGT. V was pared by 6 bases and J by 0 bases, with 4 bases of the junction left unmatched. The CDR3 is made up of 15 amino acids. CDR3 protein: CASRVAGPSYNEQFF. CDR3 coding DNA: TGTGCCAGCAGAGTAGCGGGGCCCTCCTACAATGAGCAGTTCTTC.

This clonotype was counted between two and nine times. The chain links TRBV14 to TRBJ2-1, with 9 bases aligning to TRBD1. With 4 bases clipped from V and 9 bases from J, the junction kept 10 bases outside the gene matches. Germline V CDR1 and CDR2: SGHDN, FVKESK. This CDR3 is 15 amino acids long. As DNA, the CDR3 is TGTGCCAGCAGCCCCCTGGGACAGGGAACCGGTGAGCAGTTCTTC. Encoded protein: CASSPLGQGTGEQFF.

This clonotype was seen ten or more times. The chain employs TRBV28 and TRBJ1-5; TRBD1 matches 8 bases. Per the germline V gene, CDR1 is MDHEN and CDR2 is SYDVKM. V shed 4 bases and J 2 bases; nucleotides not matched to a gene: 7. This CDR3 comprises 16 residues. The CDR3 nucleotides are TGTGCCAGCAGTTGGACAGGGTCCGGGGGCAATCAGCCCCAGCATTTT. Protein product: CASSWTGSGGNQPQHF.